What follows are 26 T cell receptor beta chains derived from one specimen sequenced in a study of T cell changes during pregnancy in multiple sclerosis. The table came from immunoSEQ multiplex PCR; TCRdb's copy has only in-frame clones and leaves some out. The sample lists around 37,000 clones; approximately 90% were seen once. The specimen comprised CD8+ T cells from peripheral blood mononuclear cells, sampled in the third trimester of pregnancy. The receptor source for this set is a female donor with multiple sclerosis, enrolled in a pregnancy study.

The CDR3 reads CASSSSTGELFF. The CDR3 bases are TGTGCCAGCAGCTCCAGTACCGGGGAGCTGTTTTTT. The chain joins TRBV7-8 to TRBJ2-2; the D is unclear. CDR3 length: 12 residues. V lost 4 bases and J 5 bases, leaving 5 bases between the germline ends. Germline lookup yields CDR1 SGHVS and CDR2 FQNEAQ. The full variable domain, in which reference TRBV7-8 and TRBJ2-2 provide the parts outside the CDR3, is GAGVSQSPRYKVAKRGQDVALRCDPISGHVSLFWYQQALGQGPEFLTYFQNEAQLDKSGLPSDRFFAERPEGSVSTLKIQRTQQEDSAVYLCASSSSTGELFFGEGSRLTVL.

The chain carries TRBV6-5 and TRBJ2-5; TRBD1 aligns across 8 bases. The CDR3 contains 14 residues. Germline-derived CDR1 and CDR2 are MNHEY and SVGAGI. Trimming removed 6 bases from V and 4 bases from J; junction bases left unmatched: 7. The CDR3 loop reads CASSTSGGTETQYF. The CDR3 nucleotides read TGTGCCAGCAGCACTTCAGGGGGCACAGAGACCCAGTACTTC.

This chain links TRBV6-5 with TRBJ2-1, with a weak D call TRBD1 (5 bases). CDR3 length equals 11 residues. Trimming removed 8 bases at V and 8 bases at J, with 10 bases between. Per germline, CDR1 MNHEY and CDR2 SVGAGI. The CDR3 DNA reads as TGTGCCAGCGGGGCTGGGGATGAGCAGTTCTTC. It yields the protein CASGAGDEQFF.

The chain combines TRBV6-6 with TRBJ2-1; 8 bases map to TRBD2. The V and J ends lost 7 bases and 6 bases, in that order; junction bases with no gene match: 14. In germline, CDR1 is MNHNY, CDR2 SVGAGI (reference sequence). This CDR3 has 16 residues. The DNA for the CDR3 is TGTGCCAGCACTTTCGGCCGGGGGGGCGCATCCAATGAGCAGTTCTTC. It yields the protein CASTFGRGGASNEQFF.

V and J are TRBV4-1 and TRBJ2-7, with TRBD2 matching over 13 bases. Germline CDR1 reads MGHRA; CDR2 reads YSYEKL. CDR3 length: 15 residues. The trim removed 4 bases at V and 3 bases at J, leaving 3 bases unmatched. This chain's CDR3 is CASSRLAGGNYEQYF. The CDR3, as DNA: TGCGCCAGCAGCCGACTAGCGGGGGGCAACTACGAGCAGTACTTC.

This chain uses TRBV30 with TRBJ1-5, with a possible D match to TRBD1 (6 bases). This CDR3 spans 15 amino acids. Trimming pared 2 bases from V and 4 bases from J, leaving 15 bases between. CDR1 GTSNPN and CDR2 SVGIG come from the germline V gene (reference sequence). The CDR3 protein is CAWSFTGLPNQPQHF. CDR3 in DNA: TGTGCCTGGAGTTTCACAGGGCTCCCTAATCAGCCCCAGCATTTT. Drawing the rest from reference TRBV30 and TRBJ1-5, the complete variable domain is SQTIHQWPATLVQPVGSPLSLECTVEGTSNPNLYWYRQAAGRGLQLLFYSVGIGQISSEVPQNLSASRPQDRQFILSSKKLLLSDSGFYLCAWSFTGLPNQPQHFGDGTRLSIL.

There are a few counts of this clone. The chain combines TRBV6-6 with TRBJ2-1; the match to TRBD2 covers 12 bases. This CDR3 is 15 amino acids long. V lost 6 bases to trimming and J lost 4 bases; unmatched junction nucleotides: 4. Germline CDR1 and CDR2: MNHNY and SVGAGI (reference sequence). CDR3 sequence (DNA): TGTGCCAGCAGCCGGACTAGCGGGACGTACAATGAGCAGTTCTTC. This encodes CASSRTSGTYNEQFF.

The chain couples TRBV4-1 to TRBJ1-6; perhaps TRBD1 as D (6 bases). Trimming took off 3 bases at V and 5 bases at J, with 8 bases between the two ends. Germline CDR1 and CDR2: MGHRA and YSYEKL. This CDR3 is 14 amino acids long. The CDR3, as DNA: TGCGCCAGCAGCCACCGGACAGATAATTCACCCCTCCACTTT. This encodes CASSHRTDNSPLHF.

V is TRBV19 and J is TRBJ2-1, with TRBD1 matching over 7 bases. After removal of 8 bases from V and 0 bases from J, the junction contained 4 bases not matched to a gene. Per the germline V gene, CDR1 is LNHDA and CDR2 is SQIVND (reference sequence). CDR3 size: 14 residues. CDR3 sequence (DNA): TGTGCCAGTTGGGACAGAAGCTCCTACAATGAGCAGTTCTTC. Translation: CASWDRSSYNEQFF. Filled out from reference TRBV19 and TRBJ2-1, the complete variable domain reads DGGITQSPKYLFRKEGQNVTLSCEQNLNHDAMYWYRQDPGQGLRLIYYSQIVNDFQKGDIAEGYSVSREKKESFPLTVTSAQKNPTAFYLCASWDRSSYNEQFFGPGTRLTVL.

This clone was picked up many times. The genes are TRBV4-1 and TRBJ2-2; D might be TRBD1 (5 bases). Germline-derived CDR1 and CDR2 are MGHRA and YSYEKL. The length of the CDR3 is 15 residues. V shed 3 bases and J shed 1 base, with 9 bases lying between them. The CDR3 reads CASSQRQGNTGELFF. The CDR3 DNA reads TGCGCCAGCAGCCAGAGGCAGGGGAACACCGGGGAGCTGTTTTTT.

This chain connects TRBV19 to TRBJ2-7; D is possibly TRBD2 (6 bases). V gave up 5 bases and J gave up 2 bases, with 10 bases separating them. The CDR3 totals 13 residues. Germline V gene lookup returns CDR1 LNHDA and CDR2 SQIVND (reference sequence). The CDR3 nucleotides read TGTGCCAGTAGTGGAGGGGCTCCCTACGAGCAGTACTTC. Protein product: CASSGGAPYEQYF.

This chain joins TRBV30 and TRBJ1-1; weak D call: TRBD1 (6 bases). In germline, CDR1 is GTSNPN, CDR2 SVGIG (reference sequence). V was trimmed by 3 bases and J by 5 bases, leaving 13 bases between them. The CDR3 totals 13 residues. The DNA for the CDR3 is TGTGCCTGGAGGGACCAGGGGTGGACTGAAGCTTTCTTT. As protein: CAWRDQGWTEAFF. The whole variable domain, remainder taken from reference TRBV30 and TRBJ1-1, is SQTIHQWPATLVQPVGSPLSLECTVEGTSNPNLYWYRQAAGRGLQLLFYSVGIGQISSEVPQNLSASRPQDRQFILSSKKLLLSDSGFYLCAWRDQGWTEAFFGQGTRLTVV.

CDR3 coding DNA: TGTGCCAGCAGTGAAAACCCGGGACATAACACCGGGGAGCTGTTTTTT. Protein sequence: CASSENPGHNTGELFF. This sequence joins TRBV6-1 and TRBJ2-2; possible D gene TRBD1, 6 bases. The length of the CDR3 is 16 residues. V shed 2 bases and J shed 2 bases, with 12 bases lying between them. Germline V lookup: CDR1 MNHNS, CDR2 SASEGT.

DNA of the CDR3: TGTGCCAGCAGCACAACCGGGGAGCTGTTTTTT. Protein: CASSTTGELFF. The chain carries TRBV21-1 and TRBJ2-2; the table gives TRBD1 as D, unverified against the DNA. TRBV21-1 is recorded as a pseudogene. This CDR3 is 11 amino acids long.

The CDR3 region is CASSYRGRIGNQPQHF. CDR3 coding DNA: TGTGCCAGCAGTTACAGGGGGCGCATTGGCAATCAGCCCCAGCATTTT. V usage is TRBV21-1 and J usage is TRBJ1-5; the table's D call TRBD1 went unverified against the DNA. TRBV21-1 is given as a pseudogene. The CDR3 has 16 amino acids.

The chain employs TRBV2 and TRBJ1-4; D unresolved. CDR1 is SNHLY, CDR2 FYNNEI, per germline. Trimming removed 5 bases from V and 0 bases from J, with 13 bases in between. The CDR3 spans 16 residues. DNA for the CDR3: TGTGCCAGCAGTTTATCACAGCCCCCAACTAATGAAAAACTGTTTTTT. Translated, it gives CASSLSQPPTNEKLFF.

This chain uses TRBV29-1 with TRBJ1-1; D call uncertain. CDR3 length: 15 residues. Germline V CDR1 and CDR2: SQVTM, ANQGSEA. V was pared by 6 bases and J by 5 bases, with 22 bases between. The CDR3 DNA sequence: TGCAGCGTAGAGGGCCTAAGGGAAGTAGAGACTGAAGCTTTCTTT. Protein sequence: CSVEGLREVETEAFF.

The chain uses TRBV7-3 and TRBJ1-2; 9 nucleotides line up with TRBD1. V shed 1 base and J 7 bases; nucleotides not matched to a gene: 7. Germline V lookup: CDR1 SGHTA, CDR2 FQGTGA. The CDR3 has 15 residues. CDR3 loop: CASSLRGGQGGGYTF. CDR3 nucleotide sequence: TGTGCCAGCAGCTTAAGGGGGGGACAGGGTGGTGGCTACACCTTC.

The genes are TRBV15 and TRBJ2-7, with TRBD2 as a possible D gene (6 bases). The CDR3 has 11 residues. Germline CDR1 LNHNV, CDR2 YYDKDF (reference sequence). V lost 5 bases, J lost 6 bases, and 8 bases lay in between. CDR3 residues: CATSWGLEQYF. The CDR3 DNA is TGTGCCACCAGCTGGGGACTCGAGCAGTACTTC.

The J gene is TRBJ1-3, the V gene TRBV4-1, with D hard to call. V lost 1 base, J lost 0 bases, and 7 bases lay in between. CDR1 MGHRA and CDR2 YSYEKL come from the germline V gene. The CDR3 totals 15 residues. CDR3 nucleotide sequence: TGCGCCAGCAGCCAAGGTGGGAGCTCTGGAAACACCATATATTTT. This sequence encodes CASSQGGSSGNTIYF.

The CDR3 region has the DNA TGTGCCAGCAGCTTGTGGCGGGGGGGGCCAGATACGCAGTATTTT. This translates into CASSLWRGGPDTQYF. The V gene is TRBV5-6, the J gene TRBJ2-3; 9 nucleotides agree with TRBD2. Germline CDR1 reads SGHDT; CDR2 reads YYEEEE. CDR3 size: 15 residues. The J segment lost 4 bases and the V segment lost 1 base, leaving 4 bases of the junction unmatched.

The rearrangement links TRBV4-1 to TRBJ2-7, with D possibly TRBD1 on 6 matching bases. The CDR3 is 15 residues long. Trimming removed 4 bases from V and 2 bases from J, with 15 bases in between. Germline CDR1 is MGHRA and CDR2 is YSYEKL. The CDR3 DNA sequence: TGCGCCAGCAGCCCCGGGGCAGGGGTGGCCTACGAGCAGTACTTC. Its protein product is CASSPGAGVAYEQYF.

The chain couples TRBV5-1 to TRBJ1-1, with 7 bases identical to TRBD1. The germline V gene encodes CDR1 SGHRS and CDR2 YFSETQ. Unmatched junction bases numbered 6, after V lost 4 bases and J lost 0 bases. CDR3 size: 15 residues. CDR3 sequence (DNA): TGCGCCAGCAGCACTGACAGGGAAGTGAACACTGAAGCTTTCTTT. Its translation is CASSTDREVNTEAFF. The variable domain in full, with the rest retrieved from reference TRBV5-1 and TRBJ1-1, is KAGVTQTPRYLIKTRGQQVTLSCSPISGHRSVSWYQQTPGQGLQFLFEYFSETQRNKGNFPGRFSGRQFSNSRSEMNVSTLELGDSALYLCASSTDREVNTEAFFGQGTRLTVV.

About this clone itself: Other DNA sequences in this specimen translate into the identical CDR3. The rearrangement joins TRBV27 to TRBJ1-1, with D perhaps TRBD1 (5 bases). Trimming pared 3 bases from V and 1 base from J, leaving 9 bases between. This CDR3 spans 14 amino acids. CDR1 and CDR2 from the germline V gene are MNHEY and SMNVEV (reference sequence). The CDR3 DNA reads as TGTGCCAGCAGTTTCATAGGGGCGAACACTGAAGCTTTCTTT. This gives the protein CASSFIGANTEAFF.

This clone was found once. The V call is TRBV5-4, the J call TRBJ1-2; 8 nucleotides agree with TRBD1. The CDR3 runs 16 residues. Germline-derived CDR1 and CDR2 are SGHNT and YYREEE (reference sequence). V shed 6 bases and J 4 bases; nucleotides not matched to a gene: 14. The CDR3 region has the DNA TGTGCCAGCAATTTGGGAGCCAGGGGGCTGAGCTATGGCTACACCTTC. Translated: CASNLGARGLSYGYTF.

The V gene is TRBV11-2, the J gene TRBJ2-1; TRBD2 matches at 8 bases. V lost 7 bases, J lost 8 bases, and 16 bases stayed unmatched. This CDR3 region has 16 residues. Germline CDR1 reads SGHAT; CDR2 reads FQNNGV. This CDR3 is CASTHIVGGGYYEQFF. CDR3 nucleotide sequence: TGTGCCAGCACCCATATCGTTGGCGGGGGGTACTATGAGCAGTTCTTC.